Following are 22 T cell receptor beta chains from one sample sequenced in a study of T cell responses to AZD1222 COVID-19 vaccine. Assay used: immunoSEQ multiplex PCR; TCRdb lists only in-frame clones, some missing. The sample consists of 90,000 to 110,000 clones, around 90% of them appearing once. The starting material was peripheral blood, obtained on day 0 of AZD1222 vaccination. The receptors derive from an adult in good health.

This clone was recorded only once. The chain couples TRBV18 to TRBJ2-7; no definite D call. There are 12 residues in the CDR3. Germline values: CDR1 KGHSH, CDR2 LQKENI. V lost 3 bases, J lost 7 bases, and 10 bases lay in between. The CDR3 bases are TGTGCCAGCTCACCGCAAAATTTGGAGCAGTACTTC. The encoded protein is CASSPQNLEQYF.

This rearrangement joins TRBV27 to TRBJ2-1, with 10 bases that match TRBD2. After removal of 7 bases from V and 11 bases from J, the junction contained 11 bases not matched to a gene. Per germline, CDR1 MNHEY and CDR2 SMNVEV (reference sequence). This CDR3 region has 14 residues. The CDR3 DNA reads as TGTGCCAGCACTACCGGACTAGCGGTCACGAAGCAGTTCTTC. It encodes CASTTGLAVTKQFF.

This chain joins TRBV4-1 and TRBJ2-1, with 9 bases identical to TRBD1. The length of the CDR3 is 17 residues. Germline V gives CDR1 MGHRA, CDR2 YSYEKL. V was clipped by 1 base and J by 1 base; unmatched bases: 5. CDR3 nucleotides: TGCGCCAGCAGCCAAGCCCTGGGACAGGGATCCTACAATGAGCAGTTCTTC. Protein sequence: CASSQALGQGSYNEQFF.

This clone was observed once. The chain recombines TRBV4-3 with TRBJ2-1, with D tentatively TRBD2 (5 bases). From germline, CDR1 is LGHNA and CDR2 YSLEER. V was cut by 0 bases and J by 10 bases, with 16 bases left in between. The CDR3 has 15 residues. The CDR3 is CASSQEGSSLGEQFF. The CDR3 nucleotides are TGCGCCAGCAGCCAAGAGGGGTCTAGCCTTGGCGAGCAGTTCTTC.

The chain combines TRBV11-1 with TRBJ2-1, with 7 bases identical to TRBD1. V trimming: 5 bases; J trimming: 7 bases; junction bases outside the gene matches: 11. CDR3 length equals 15 residues. Germline CDR1 SGHAT, CDR2 FQDESV (reference sequence). CDR3 nucleotide sequence: TGTGCCAGCAGCCGAGGGGGCCCGCACACGAATGAGCAGTTCTTC. Residues: CASSRGGPHTNEQFF. The entire variable domain, with the rest obtained from reference TRBV11-1 and TRBJ2-1, is as follows: EAEVAQSPRYKITEKSQAVAFWCDPISGHATLYWYRQILGQGPELLVQFQDESVVDDSQLPKDRFSAERLKGVDSTLKIQPAELGDSAMYLCASSRGGPHTNEQFFGPGTRLTVL.

This chain links TRBV18 with TRBJ2-1; D ambiguous. The CDR3 length is 14 residues. V lost 3 bases and J 6 bases, leaving 12 bases between the germline ends. Germline-derived CDR1 and CDR2 are KGHSH and LQKENI. The CDR3 coding sequence is TGTGCCAGCTCACCCGGAGCTACTGGCAATGAGCAGTTCTTC. Translating it yields CASSPGATGNEQFF.

The rearrangement links TRBV5-1 to TRBJ1-2; TRBD1 matches at 7 bases. The CDR3 is 12 amino acids. After removal of 4 bases from V and 8 bases from J, the junction contained 5 bases not matched to a gene. Germline lookup yields CDR1 SGHRS and CDR2 YFSETQ. The CDR3 spells CASSEQGRGYTF. Written as DNA, the CDR3 is TGCGCCAGCAGCGAACAGGGGCGAGGCTACACCTTC. Looking up the rest from reference TRBV5-1 and TRBJ1-2 gives the full variable domain: KAGVTQTPRYLIKTRGQQVTLSCSPISGHRSVSWYQQTPGQGLQFLFEYFSETQRNKGNFPGRFSGRQFSNSRSEMNVSTLELGDSALYLCASSEQGRGYTFGSGTRLTVV.

The chain carries TRBV10-3 and TRBJ2-7; D is perhaps TRBD2 (5 bases). The CDR3 is made up of 13 amino acids. Trimming stripped 9 bases from V and 7 bases from J, with 19 bases between. Germline V gives CDR1 ENHRY, CDR2 SYGVKD. The CDR3 protein is CAISEGGFLEQYF. The CDR3 bases are TGTGCCATTTCCGAGGGTGGTTTTCTGGAGCAGTACTTC.

The chain uses TRBV4-1 and TRBJ2-7; 8 bases are shared with TRBD1. V lost 4 bases to trimming and J lost 2 bases; unmatched junction nucleotides: 10. There are 16 residues in the CDR3. From germline, CDR1 is MGHRA and CDR2 YSYEKL. The CDR3 sequence is CASSPQDRAPPYEQYF. DNA for the CDR3: TGCGCCAGCAGCCCGCAGGACAGGGCACCCCCCTACGAGCAGTACTTC.

Notes on this clone: One end of the junction fails to match germline, which may point to a read error. The chain carries TRBV24-1 and TRBJ2-3; a possible D gene is TRBD1 (6 bases). CDR1 is KGHDR, CDR2 SFDVKD, per germline. CDR3 length equals 12 residues. The CDR3 here is CATRGPGDTQYF. The CDR3 nucleotides are TGTGCAACCAGGGGTCCCGGGGATACGCAGTATTTT.

This chain connects TRBV28 to TRBJ2-3; D not certain. The V gene lost 6 bases and the J gene lost 2 bases, with 6 bases spanning the gap. The CDR3 is 12 residues long. Germline lookup yields CDR1 MDHEN and CDR2 SYDVKM. CDR3: CASRIPTDTQYF. The CDR3 DNA follows: TGTGCCAGCAGGATCCCCACAGATACGCAGTATTTT.

The chain couples TRBV27 to TRBJ2-7; TRBD2 aligns across 9 bases. With V trimmed by 5 bases and J by 5 bases, 4 bases remained unmatched. This CDR3 is 13 amino acids long. CDR1 MNHEY and CDR2 SMNVEV come from the germline V gene (reference sequence). As DNA, the CDR3 is TGTGCCAGCAGTGGCGGGGGGGCCCACGAGCAGTACTTC. Its translation: CASSGGGAHEQYF.

The CDR3 loop reads CASSKDRAGANVLTF. DNA of the CDR3: TGTGCCAGCAGTAAGGACAGGGCGGGGGCCAACGTCCTGACTTTC. This rearrangement joins TRBV6-2 or TRBV6-3 to TRBJ2-6, with 8 bases fitting TRBD1. CDR1 MNHEY and CDR2 SVGEGT come from the germline V gene. V was clipped by 5 bases and J by 4 bases; unmatched bases: 4. The CDR3 loop spans 15 amino acids.

CDR3 protein: CATSSLGQRGEEQYF. The CDR3, as DNA: TGTGCCACCAGCAGTCTAGGACAGCGAGGGGAAGAGCAGTACTTC. This chain links TRBV15 with TRBJ2-7; D possibly corresponds to TRBD1 (6 bases). Germline V gene lookup returns CDR1 LNHNV and CDR2 YYDKDF (reference sequence). CDR3 length equals 15 residues. With 3 bases removed from V and 7 bases from J, the gap between germline ends came to 19 bases.

The V call is TRBV18, the J call TRBJ2-5; perhaps D is TRBD1 or TRBD2 (5 bases each). The germline V gene has CDR1 KGHSH and CDR2 LQKENI. V shed 3 bases and J shed 4 bases, with 9 bases lying between them. CDR3 size: 13 residues. CDR3 sequence (DNA): TGTGCCAGCTCACCCGGGGCGGGAGAGACCCAGTACTTC. Translating it yields CASSPGAGETQYF. The whole variable domain, remainder taken from reference TRBV18 and TRBJ2-5, is NAGVMQNPRHLVRRRGQEARLRCSPMKGHSHVYWYRQLPEEGLKFMVYLQKENIIDESGMPKERFSAEFPKEGPSILRIQQVVRGDSAAYFCASSPGAGETQYFGPGTRLLVL.

The chain couples TRBV7-9 to TRBJ1-2, with D possibly TRBD1 on 6 matching bases. Germline values: CDR1 SEHNR, CDR2 FQNEAQ (reference sequence). The CDR3 extends over 16 amino acids. Deletions cut 2 bases from V and 8 bases from J, with 21 bases between. CDR3 in DNA: TGTGCCAGCAGCTTATCGTGGGGGCCGGGGACTACGGGCTACACCTTC. It translates to CASSLSWGPGTTGYTF.

The V gene is TRBV30, the J gene TRBJ1-4; D is perhaps TRBD1 (6 bases). In germline, CDR1 is GTSNPN, CDR2 SVGIG (reference sequence). The CDR3 covers 16 residues. Trimming pared 2 bases from V and 6 bases from J, leaving 19 bases between. The CDR3 here is CAWSSGGAPGDEKLFF. CDR3 coding DNA: TGTGCCTGGAGTTCGGGGGGGGCCCCCGGTGATGAAAAACTGTTTTTT.

The chain couples TRBV27 to TRBJ2-5; 8 positions agree with TRBD1. The ends lost 6 bases at V and 4 bases at J; junction bases unmatched: 4. The CDR3 sequence is 13 residues long. Germline V gives CDR1 MNHEY, CDR2 SMNVEV (reference sequence). Written as DNA, the CDR3 is TGTGCCAGCAGCAAGACAGGGGTAGAGACCCAGTACTTC. It codes for CASSKTGVETQYF.

The gene calls are TRBV6-5 and TRBJ1-5, with unresolved D. Germline loops: CDR1 MNHEY, CDR2 SVGAGI. V lost 5 bases and J 0 bases, leaving 8 bases between the germline ends. This CDR3 has 14 residues. This CDR3 is CASSPEDSNQPQHF. CDR3 sequence (DNA): TGTGCCAGCAGTCCAGAGGATAGCAATCAGCCCCAGCATTTT.

The chain is built from TRBV3-1 (or the pseudogene TRBV3-2) and TRBJ2-7; 8 nucleotides align to TRBD2. Germline V gene lookup returns CDR1 LGHDT and CDR2 YNNKEL (reference sequence). The junction had 7 bases not matched to a gene; V was cut back by 0 bases and J by 6 bases. The CDR3 contains 15 residues. The chain's CDR3 is CASSQDMRGAGEQYF. The CDR3 DNA reads TGTGCCAGCAGCCAAGATATGCGGGGGGCGGGCGAGCAGTACTTC.

The chain couples TRBV18 to TRBJ2-2; D not resolved. The CDR3 is made up of 14 amino acids. Germline lookup yields CDR1 KGHSH and CDR2 LQKENI. Between the trimmed V and J ends, which lost 6 bases and 9 bases, there was a span of 17 bases. The CDR3 region has the DNA TGTGCCAGCTCCACCGACCCCGGTGGCCGGGAGCTGTTTTTT. It codes for CASSTDPGGRELFF.

This rearrangement joins TRBV7-2 to TRBJ1-2; tentatively, D is TRBD1 (6 bases). The length of the CDR3 is 13 residues. V lost 3 bases and J lost 6, with 11 bases in between. CDR1 and CDR2 from the germline V gene are SGHTA and FQGNSA. Here the CDR3 reads CASSFVRGDGYTF. CDR3 nucleotide sequence: TGTGCCAGCAGCTTTGTCAGGGGAGATGGCTACACCTTC.